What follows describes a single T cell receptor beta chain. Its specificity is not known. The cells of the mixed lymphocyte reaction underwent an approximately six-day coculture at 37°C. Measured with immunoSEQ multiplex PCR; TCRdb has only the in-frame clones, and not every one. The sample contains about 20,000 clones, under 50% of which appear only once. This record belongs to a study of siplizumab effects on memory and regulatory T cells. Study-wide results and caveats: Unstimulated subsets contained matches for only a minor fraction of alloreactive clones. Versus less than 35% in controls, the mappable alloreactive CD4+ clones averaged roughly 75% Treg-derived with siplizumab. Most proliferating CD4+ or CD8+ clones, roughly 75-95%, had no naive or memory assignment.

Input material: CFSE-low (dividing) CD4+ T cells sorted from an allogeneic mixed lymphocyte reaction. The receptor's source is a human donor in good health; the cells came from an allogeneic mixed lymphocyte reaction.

The CDR3 DNA follows: TGTGCCAGCACCACTCCTGGTCAGCCCCAGCATTTT. It specifies CASTTPGQPQHF. The chain joins TRBV6-5 to TRBJ1-5, with D unresolved. CDR1 and CDR2 from the germline V gene are MNHEY and SVGAGI. The length of the CDR3 is 12 residues. V dropped 7 bases and J dropped 6 bases, with 10 bases sitting between them.